Listed below are T cell receptor beta chains from one sample, sequenced in a study of Ad26.COV2.S vaccination and SARS-CoV-2 variants. This table comes from immunoSEQ multiplex PCR, and its TCRdb copy is limited to in-frame clones, with some not included. This sample carries some 370,000 clones, around 82% of them seen once, and the ten largest clones take 7.4%. Sequencing used peripheral blood, obtained in a trial of Ad26.COV2.S vaccine versus placebo. The receptor set was obtained from a person between 18 and 65 years old who received the Ad26.COV2.S COVID-19 vaccine or a placebo. The CDR3 runs from the conserved cysteine through the conserved F or W. D genes are given only for firm matches. Clone size is given for some rows only: seen once, a few or many times, or a class if the clone is expanded.

clone_size,d_call,j_call,v_call,cdr3_nt,cdr3_aa
-,-,TRBJ1-1,TRBV15,TGTGCCACCAGCCACGACTCGAACACTGAAGCTTTCTTT,CATSHDSNTEAFF
-,TRBD2,TRBJ2-2,TRBV11-2,TGTGCCAGCAGCTTAGGGTCTAGCGGGAGTAACGGGGAGCTGTTTTTT,CASSLGSSGSNGELFF
few,TRBD1,TRBJ1-2,TRBV6-5,TGTGCCAGCGGGGACAGGGGCCAAGGACTCTATGGCTACACCTTC,CASGDRGQGLYGYTF
-,TRBD1,TRBJ2-7,TRBV5-1,TGCGCCAGCAGCTTAGGACAGGGCCGGGAGCAGTACTTC,CASSLGQGREQYF
-,TRBD1,TRBJ2-2,TRBV6-5,TGTGCCAGCAGGGACGGGACAGGGCGGTCCGGGGAGCTGTTTTTT,CASRDGTGRSGELFF
-,TRBD2,TRBJ2-7,TRBV11-3,TGTGCCAGCAGCGCAACTGGGACTAGCGGGAGGTTAGGGCAGTACTTC,CASSATGTSGRLGQYF
-,TRBD1,TRBJ1-1,TRBV7-8,TGTGCCAGCAGCCTCGGACAGGGGGGTGTGAACACTGAAGCTTTCTTT,CASSLGQGGVNTEAFF
-,-,TRBJ2-3,TRBV19,TGTGCCAGCACCGGTAGCACAGATACGCAGTATTTT,CASTGSTDTQYF
-,-,TRBJ2-1,TRBV27,TGTGCCAGCAGTTTATCGGGGGCTTACAATGAGCAGTTCTTC,CASSLSGAYNEQFF
-,-,TRBJ2-1,TRBV9,TGTGCCAGCAGCGTCCTTTGGGATGCTTTGCAGTTCTTC,CASSVLWDALQFF
-,-,TRBJ1-6,TRBV3-1/TRBV3-2,TGTGCCAGCAGCCAAGATCTCGGGGGTTCACCCCTCCACTTT,CASSQDLGGSPLHF
-,-,TRBJ2-1,TRBV7-3,TGTGCCAGCAGCTTAGGGGACTACAATGAGCAGTTCTTC,CASSLGDYNEQFF
-,-,TRBJ2-3,TRBV25-1,TGTGCCAGCAGTGTGACGGGAGCCACAGATACGCAGTATTTT,CASSVTGATDTQYF
-,-,TRBJ1-3,TRBV21-1,TGTGCCATTCTACTGGCGGGGCTCCACTCTGGAAACACCATATATTTT,CAILLAGLHSGNTIYF
-,TRBD1,TRBJ2-5,TRBV30,TGTGCCTGGAGGGTCTTTGGGGCAGGGGGCTCCCAGTGGGAGACCCAGTACTTC,CAWRVFGAGGSQWETQYF
few,TRBD1,TRBJ2-7,TRBV19,TGTGCCAGTAGCCCGGGCAGGGGGGAGCAGTACTTC,CASSPGRGEQYF
once,-,TRBJ1-6,TRBV6-6,TGTGCCAGCAGTCAGGGGCTCAGCTCCTATAATTCACCCCTCCACTTT,CASSQGLSSYNSPLHF
-,-,TRBJ1-6,TRBV5-3,TGTGCCAGAAGTGTCCGCAGGACATGGAAGGTTTCACCCCTCCACTTT,CARSVRRTWKVSPLHF
few,-,TRBJ2-1,TRBV19,TGTGCCAGTAGTATAGGGGGATCCTACAATGAGCAGTTCTTC,CASSIGGSYNEQFF
-,-,TRBJ2-5,TRBV14,TGTGCCAGCAGCCGTATGCTACAGGAGACCCAGTACTTC,CASSRMLQETQYF
-,-,TRBJ1-4,TRBV7-9,TGTGCCAGCAGTTCTCAGGGGCTTAATGAAAAACTGTTTTTT,CASSSQGLNEKLFF
-,-,TRBJ2-1,TRBV21-1,TGTGCCAGCAACCCGGCGTCTAGCTCCTACAATGAGCAGTTCTTC,CASNPASSSYNEQFF
-,-,TRBJ2-7,TRBV13,TGTGCCAGCAGCCGAAGTTGGGCTAGGCAGTACTTC,CASSRSWARQYF
-,-,TRBJ1-3,TRBV19,TGTGCCAGTAGTGTCCCCCTGGGAAACACCATATATTTT,CASSVPLGNTIYF
once,-,TRBJ1-1,TRBV23-1,TGCGCCAGCAGTCAAGTACAGGATCCGAACACTGAAGCTTTCTTT,CASSQVQDPNTEAFF
-,-,TRBJ2-6,TRBV6-5,TGTGCCACCTCAGGGCCTGGGGCCAACGTCCTGACTTTC,CATSGPGANVLTF
-,TRBD1,TRBJ1-2,TRBV5-1,TGCGCCAGCAGCTATGGACAGGGTGATGGCTACACCTTC,CASSYGQGDGYTF
-,-,TRBJ2-6,TRBV9,TGTGCCAGCAGCGTACAGGGATACAAGTCTGGGGCCAACGTCCTGACTTTC,CASSVQGYKSGANVLTF
once,-,TRBJ2-6,TRBV7-3,TGTGCCAGCAGTCGAGGTGGGGGCTCTGGGGCCAACGTCCTGACTTTC,CASSRGGGSGANVLTF
-,-,TRBJ1-2,TRBV19,TGTGCCAGTACCCCGTCGACGGAAAACTATGGCTACACCTTC,CASTPSTENYGYTF
-,-,TRBJ2-1,TRBV6-2/TRBV6-3,TGTGCCAGCAGTTACGTTGGGCCCGACGGTGAGCAGTTCTTC,CASSYVGPDGEQFF
-,TRBD1,TRBJ2-7,TRBV5-1,TGCGCCAGCAGCCGGGACAGGGTAGGGTACGAGCAGTACTTC,CASSRDRVGYEQYF
-,-,TRBJ2-7,TRBV11-2,TGTGCCAGCAGCTCGCAAGGACTTCTTGGGGAAGAGCAGTACTTC,CASSSQGLLGEEQYF
-,TRBD2,TRBJ2-7,TRBV6-6,TGTGCCAGCAGTCCCCTGACTAGCGGGAGCTACGAGCAGTACTTC,CASSPLTSGSYEQYF
-,-,TRBJ1-2,TRBV3-1/TRBV3-2,TGTGCCAGCAGCCAAGTCCTAGGGGACTATGGCTACACCTTC,CASSQVLGDYGYTF
-,-,TRBJ2-7,TRBV18,TGTGCCAGCTCACCGCGGCAGGGGACCTACGAGCAGTACTTC,CASSPRQGTYEQYF
-,-,TRBJ2-3,TRBV4-1,TGCGCCAGCAGCCAAGCGGCCGGTACCACAGATACGCAGTATTTT,CASSQAAGTTDTQYF
-,-,TRBJ1-1,TRBV2,TGTGCCAGCGGGGGGGTTCTCATGAACACTGAAGCTTTCTTT,CASGGVLMNTEAFF
few,-,TRBJ1-5,TRBV29-1,TGCAGCGCTGGGGATGGGGGTCAGCCCCAGCATTTT,CSAGDGGQPQHF
-,-,TRBJ2-7,TRBV7-3,TGTGCCAGCAGCCGGGACTCCACGAGCTCCTACGAGCAGTACTTC,CASSRDSTSSYEQYF
-,-,TRBJ1-4,TRBV4-2,TGTGCCAGCAGCCAGGGACTGTTTAATGAAAAACTGTTTTTT,CASSQGLFNEKLFF
-,-,TRBJ1-2,TRBV6-5,TGTGCCAGCAGTTACTATAGGGGCTATGGCTACACCTTC,CASSYYRGYGYTF
once,TRBD1,TRBJ2-5,TRBV4-2,TGTGCCAGCAGCCACTTGGGACAGGGAAAAGAGACCCAGTACTTC,CASSHLGQGKETQYF
-,-,TRBJ2-7,TRBV19,TGTGCCAGTAGTCCCCCCCGGGATACCAACGAGCAGTACTTC,CASSPPRDTNEQYF
few,-,TRBJ2-3,TRBV10-3,TGTGCCACCCGGACGGGGACTAGCACAGATACGCAGTATTTT,CATRTGTSTDTQYF
-,-,TRBJ2-5,TRBV5-1,TGCGCCAGCAGCAGGGGACTGCTAGAGACCCAGTACTTC,CASSRGLLETQYF